Listed below are T cell receptor beta chains from one sample, sequenced in a study of T cell responses to AZD1222 COVID-19 vaccine. TCRdb's table, derived via immunoSEQ multiplex PCR, lists solely in-frame clones and lacks some. Of 130,000 to 150,000 clones in the sample, roughly 92% were seen once. The sample consisted of peripheral blood, taken on day 0 of AZD1222 vaccination. The receptors here all came from an adult in good health. Both conserved end residues are part of each CDR3. Each record gives: clone size, D gene, J gene, V gene, CDR3 DNA, CDR3 protein. The D gene is left open where the match is weak. Size is omitted from some rows. Given values are once, few, many or a class for expanded clones.

abundance: .; d_gene: TRBD2; j_gene: TRBJ2-2; v_gene: TRBV29-1; CDR3nt: TGCAGCGTTGACGAGGGGAGGGCCGGGGAGCTGTTTTTT; CDR3aa: CSVDEGRAGELFF
abundance: .; d_gene: .; j_gene: TRBJ1-2; v_gene: TRBV7-9; CDR3nt: TGTGCCAGCAGCTCGGACCGGATTGACTATGGCTACACCTTC; CDR3aa: CASSSDRIDYGYTF
abundance: .; d_gene: .; j_gene: TRBJ2-7; v_gene: TRBV6-1; CDR3nt: TGTGCCAGCAGTGAAGACCAATTTACGAAGCAGTACTTC; CDR3aa: CASSEDQFTKQYF
abundance: few; d_gene: TRBD2; j_gene: TRBJ2-5; v_gene: TRBV7-3; CDR3nt: TGTGCCAGCAGCTTAAGTAGCGGGGTACAAGAGACCCAGTACTTC; CDR3aa: CASSLSSGVQETQYF
abundance: .; d_gene: .; j_gene: TRBJ2-7; v_gene: TRBV6-5; CDR3nt: TGTGCCAGCAGTCTTCTAGGGGGAGGGACCTACGAGCAGTACTTC; CDR3aa: CASSLLGGGTYEQYF
abundance: .; d_gene: .; j_gene: TRBJ1-1; v_gene: TRBV15; CDR3nt: TGTGCCACCAGCAGAGATGGCCTGAACACTGAAGCTTTCTTT; CDR3aa: CATSRDGLNTEAFF
abundance: few; d_gene: .; j_gene: TRBJ1-6; v_gene: TRBV6-4; CDR3nt: TGTGCCAGCAGTGAGGCAGCCCGTTCACCCCTCCACTTT; CDR3aa: CASSEAARSPLHF
abundance: .; d_gene: .; j_gene: TRBJ1-2; v_gene: TRBV28; CDR3nt: TGTGCCAGCAGTTTAGAGTATGGTTATGGCTACACCTTC; CDR3aa: CASSLEYGYGYTF
abundance: .; d_gene: .; j_gene: TRBJ2-7; v_gene: TRBV29-1; CDR3nt: TGCAGCGTTGAGGGTGAGGGGACCAGCGAGCAGTACTTC; CDR3aa: CSVEGEGTSEQYF
abundance: .; d_gene: TRBD2; j_gene: TRBJ2-5; v_gene: TRBV3-1/TRBV3-2; CDR3nt: TGTGCCAGCAGCCAGGGTGGGACTACCGAAGAGACCCAGTACTTC; CDR3aa: CASSQGGTTEETQYF
abundance: .; d_gene: .; j_gene: TRBJ2-5; v_gene: TRBV29-1; CDR3nt: TGCAGCGTTAGGTTGGACTACTCATCCCAGTACTTC; CDR3aa: CSVRLDYSSQYF
abundance: .; d_gene: .; j_gene: TRBJ1-2; v_gene: TRBV28; CDR3nt: TGTGCCAGCGGACCCCCAGAGAACCGGGGCTACACCTTC; CDR3aa: CASGPPENRGYTF
abundance: .; d_gene: TRBD2; j_gene: TRBJ2-1; v_gene: TRBV10-1; CDR3nt: TGCGCCAGTAGCGGCGGGAGCCTAAGCAATGAGCAGTTCTTC; CDR3aa: CASSGGSLSNEQFF
abundance: .; d_gene: TRBD2; j_gene: TRBJ2-3; v_gene: TRBV6-6; CDR3nt: TGTGCCAGCCGGTTCGGGGGGACAGATACGCAGTATTTT; CDR3aa: CASRFGGTDTQYF
abundance: .; d_gene: .; j_gene: TRBJ2-3; v_gene: TRBV29-1; CDR3nt: TGCAGCGTTGAAGTTAGCAGCACAGATACGCAGTATTTT; CDR3aa: CSVEVSSTDTQYF
abundance: .; d_gene: TRBD1; j_gene: TRBJ2-7; v_gene: TRBV4-1; CDR3nt: TGCGCCAGCAGCCCATTAGGGGGCGCCGAGCAGTACTTC; CDR3aa: CASSPLGGAEQYF
abundance: .; d_gene: TRBD1; j_gene: TRBJ2-7; v_gene: TRBV18; CDR3nt: TGTGCCAGCTCACCGACAGGGGGGGCCTACGAGCAGTACTTC; CDR3aa: CASSPTGGAYEQYF
abundance: .; d_gene: .; j_gene: TRBJ1-1; v_gene: TRBV19; CDR3nt: TGTGCCAGTAGGAAGGGTGTCCTGAACACTGAAGCTTTCTTT; CDR3aa: CASRKGVLNTEAFF
abundance: .; d_gene: .; j_gene: TRBJ1-5; v_gene: TRBV7-9; CDR3nt: TGTGCCAGCAGTTTGTCCAATCAGCCCCAGCATTTT; CDR3aa: CASSLSNQPQHF
abundance: .; d_gene: .; j_gene: TRBJ1-1; v_gene: TRBV29-1; CDR3nt: TGCAGCGTGTGGGGTCCGATGAACACTGAAGCTTTCTTT; CDR3aa: CSVWGPMNTEAFF
abundance: .; d_gene: .; j_gene: TRBJ1-5; v_gene: TRBV5-1; CDR3nt: TGCGCCAGCAGCTTGGCAGCGGGAATTCAGCCCCAGCATTTT; CDR3aa: CASSLAAGIQPQHF
abundance: .; d_gene: .; j_gene: TRBJ2-7; v_gene: TRBV24-1; CDR3nt: TGTGCCACCAGTGATTTGCTAGGGGGGGGGCCAAGGAACTACGAGCAGTACTTC; CDR3aa: CATSDLLGGGPRNYEQYF
abundance: .; d_gene: .; j_gene: TRBJ2-5; v_gene: TRBV10-2; CDR3nt: TGCGCCAGCAGTGTAAATTCCCAAGGGACCCAGTACTTC; CDR3aa: CASSVNSQGTQYF
abundance: .; d_gene: .; j_gene: TRBJ2-6; v_gene: TRBV4-1; CDR3nt: TGCGCCAGCACCTTCGGTCGGGACTCTGGGGCCAACGTCCTGACTTTC; CDR3aa: CASTFGRDSGANVLTF
abundance: .; d_gene: .; j_gene: TRBJ2-2; v_gene: TRBV6-5; CDR3nt: TGTGCCAGCAGGGTCTGGCGGGATAACACCGGGGAGCTGTTTTTT; CDR3aa: CASRVWRDNTGELFF
abundance: .; d_gene: .; j_gene: TRBJ2-7; v_gene: TRBV3-1/TRBV3-2; CDR3nt: TGTGCCAGCAGCCAAGATCTGGCAGGGACTCCCTACGAGCAGTACTTC; CDR3aa: CASSQDLAGTPYEQYF
abundance: .; d_gene: .; j_gene: TRBJ1-6; v_gene: TRBV27; CDR3nt: TGTGCCAGCAGTTTGAATCAGGATGGATATTCACCCCTCCACTTT; CDR3aa: CASSLNQDGYSPLHF
abundance: .; d_gene: TRBD1; j_gene: TRBJ2-5; v_gene: TRBV29-1; CDR3nt: TGCAGCGTTCGGGACAGGTACTTAAAAGAGACCCAGTACTTC; CDR3aa: CSVRDRYLKETQYF
abundance: .; d_gene: .; j_gene: TRBJ1-2; v_gene: TRBV7-9; CDR3nt: TGTGCCAGCAGCCTAGGAGGAGGGAGGGACTATGGCTACACCTTC; CDR3aa: CASSLGGGRDYGYTF
abundance: .; d_gene: .; j_gene: TRBJ2-7; v_gene: TRBV27; CDR3nt: TGTGCCAGCAGTACCACTTCCCCTTCCGGGCCTCGTTTAGGCGAGCAGTACTTC; CDR3aa: CASSTTSPSGPRLGEQYF
abundance: .; d_gene: TRBD1; j_gene: TRBJ1-4; v_gene: TRBV13; CDR3nt: TGTGCCAGCAGCTCCCAACAGGGGGCTAATGAAAAACTGTTTTTT; CDR3aa: CASSSQQGANEKLFF
abundance: .; d_gene: .; j_gene: TRBJ2-1; v_gene: TRBV20-1; CDR3nt: TGCAGTGCTAGAGATCCGGATGAGCAGTTCTTC; CDR3aa: CSARDPDEQFF
abundance: .; d_gene: TRBD1; j_gene: TRBJ1-2; v_gene: TRBV7-8; CDR3nt: TGTGCCAGCAGCTGGGACAGGGGAGTGCGGGGCTACACCTTC; CDR3aa: CASSWDRGVRGYTF
abundance: once; d_gene: .; j_gene: TRBJ1-4; v_gene: TRBV30; CDR3nt: TGTGCCTGGAGCGCTACAGGGTTAGCAACTAATGAAAAACTGTTTTTT; CDR3aa: CAWSATGLATNEKLFF
abundance: .; d_gene: .; j_gene: TRBJ1-4; v_gene: TRBV19; CDR3nt: TGTGCCAGTAGTAGGGGGGCAACTAATGAAAAACTGTTTTTT; CDR3aa: CASSRGATNEKLFF
abundance: .; d_gene: TRBD1; j_gene: TRBJ2-1; v_gene: TRBV5-1; CDR3nt: TGCGCCAGCAGCTGGGGGACAGGACGCTACAATGAGCAGTTCTTC; CDR3aa: CASSWGTGRYNEQFF
abundance: .; d_gene: TRBD1; j_gene: TRBJ1-2; v_gene: TRBV10-1; CDR3nt: TGCGCCAGCAGTGAGTCTGGACAGGATGGCTACACCTTC; CDR3aa: CASSESGQDGYTF
abundance: .; d_gene: TRBD2; j_gene: TRBJ2-2; v_gene: TRBV5-6; CDR3nt: TGTGCCAGCAGCTGGGGACTAGCGGCGAACACCGGGGAGCTGTTTTTT; CDR3aa: CASSWGLAANTGELFF
abundance: .; d_gene: .; j_gene: TRBJ2-1; v_gene: TRBV28; CDR3nt: TGTGCCAGCAGTTTAGTGGACTCGGCCCACAATGAGCAGTTCTTC; CDR3aa: CASSLVDSAHNEQFF
abundance: few; d_gene: .; j_gene: TRBJ1-1; v_gene: TRBV5-4; CDR3nt: TGTGCCAGCAGCTTGATGAGTAACAGGAACACTGAAGCTTTCTTT; CDR3aa: CASSLMSNRNTEAFF
abundance: .; d_gene: .; j_gene: TRBJ1-2; v_gene: TRBV6-2/TRBV6-3; CDR3nt: TGTGCCAGCAGCCGGCGGGGTAACTATGGCTACACCTTC; CDR3aa: CASSRRGNYGYTF
abundance: .; d_gene: .; j_gene: TRBJ1-5; v_gene: TRBV28; CDR3nt: TGTGCCAGCAGTCTCCAGGGTCGCAGCAATCAGCCCCAGCATTTT; CDR3aa: CASSLQGRSNQPQHF
abundance: .; d_gene: .; j_gene: TRBJ2-3; v_gene: TRBV18; CDR3nt: TGTGCCAGCTCACCCCCGAAGTCGAGCGGGACAGATACGCAGTATTTT; CDR3aa: CASSPPKSSGTDTQYF
abundance: few; d_gene: TRBD2; j_gene: TRBJ2-1; v_gene: TRBV5-4; CDR3nt: TGTGCCAGCAGCTTGGGAGGACTAGCGGGTGACAATGAGCAGTTCTTC; CDR3aa: CASSLGGLAGDNEQFF
abundance: .; d_gene: .; j_gene: TRBJ1-2; v_gene: TRBV5-8; CDR3nt: TGTGCCAGCAGCTTGGGTGGGAGGGACGGCTACACCTTC; CDR3aa: CASSLGGRDGYTF
abundance: .; d_gene: .; j_gene: TRBJ2-7; v_gene: TRBV5-3; CDR3nt: TGTGCCAGAAGCGATACGGGAATTGCCTACGAGCAGTACTTC; CDR3aa: CARSDTGIAYEQYF
abundance: once; d_gene: TRBD1; j_gene: TRBJ2-1; v_gene: TRBV18; CDR3nt: TGTGCCAGCTCACCCCGGGACAGGACTATCAATGAGCAGTTCTTC; CDR3aa: CASSPRDRTINEQFF
abundance: .; d_gene: TRBD1; j_gene: TRBJ2-7; v_gene: TRBV29-1; CDR3nt: TGCAGCGTTGCCGGCGACAGGGTTTCCTACGAGCAGTACTTC; CDR3aa: CSVAGDRVSYEQYF
abundance: .; d_gene: TRBD1; j_gene: TRBJ1-4; v_gene: TRBV7-9; CDR3nt: TGTGCCAGCAGCGCCCGCAGGACAGGGGGGAATGAAAAACTGTTTTTT; CDR3aa: CASSARRTGGNEKLFF
abundance: .; d_gene: .; j_gene: TRBJ2-5; v_gene: TRBV19; CDR3nt: TGTGCCAGTAGTATAGAGGAGACCCAGTACTTC; CDR3aa: CASSIEETQYF
abundance: .; d_gene: .; j_gene: TRBJ2-2; v_gene: TRBV18; CDR3nt: TGTGCCAGCTCACCGCTAAGGGACCTCGGGGAGCTGTTTTTT; CDR3aa: CASSPLRDLGELFF
abundance: .; d_gene: .; j_gene: TRBJ1-5; v_gene: TRBV24-1; CDR3nt: TGTGCCACCAGTGTTGATGGGTGGTGTAGCAATCAGCCCCAGCATTTT; CDR3aa: CATSVDGWCSNQPQHF
abundance: .; d_gene: .; j_gene: TRBJ1-1; v_gene: TRBV5-1; CDR3nt: TGCGCCAGCAGCCAATTTAACAGGTTCACTGAAGCTTTCTTT; CDR3aa: CASSQFNRFTEAFF
abundance: .; d_gene: .; j_gene: TRBJ1-1; v_gene: TRBV29-1; CDR3nt: TGCAGCGCCTCAGGGTTGGGTGAGGAAGCTTTCTTT; CDR3aa: CSASGLGEEAFF
abundance: .; d_gene: TRBD1; j_gene: TRBJ2-7; v_gene: TRBV4-1; CDR3nt: TGCGCCAGCAGCCAATTTCCCAGGGGGAGTAACTACGAGCAGTACTTC; CDR3aa: CASSQFPRGSNYEQYF